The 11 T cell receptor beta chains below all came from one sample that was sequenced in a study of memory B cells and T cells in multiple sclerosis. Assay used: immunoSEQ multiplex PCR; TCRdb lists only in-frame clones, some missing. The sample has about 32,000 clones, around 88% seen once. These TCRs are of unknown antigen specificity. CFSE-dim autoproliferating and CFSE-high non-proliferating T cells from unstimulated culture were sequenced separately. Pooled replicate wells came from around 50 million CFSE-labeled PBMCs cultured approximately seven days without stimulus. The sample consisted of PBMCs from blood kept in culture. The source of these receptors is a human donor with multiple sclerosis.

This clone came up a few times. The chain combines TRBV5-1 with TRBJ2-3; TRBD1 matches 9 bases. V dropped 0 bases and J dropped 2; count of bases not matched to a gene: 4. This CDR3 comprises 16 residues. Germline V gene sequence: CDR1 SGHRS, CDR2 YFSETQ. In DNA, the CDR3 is TGCGCCAGCAGCTTGGACAGGGGGCAGATCACAGATACGCAGTATTTT. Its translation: CASSLDRGQITDTQYF.

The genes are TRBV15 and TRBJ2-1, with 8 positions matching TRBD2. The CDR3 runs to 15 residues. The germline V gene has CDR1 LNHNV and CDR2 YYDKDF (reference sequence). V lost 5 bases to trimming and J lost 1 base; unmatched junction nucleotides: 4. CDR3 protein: CATSLSGGSYNEQFF. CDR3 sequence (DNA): TGTGCCACCAGCCTGAGCGGGGGATCCTACAATGAGCAGTTCTTC. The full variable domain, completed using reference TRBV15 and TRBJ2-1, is DAMVIQNPRYQVTQFGKPVTLSCSQTLNHNVMYWYQQKSSQAPKLLFHYYDKDFNNEADTPDNFQSRRPNTSFCFLDIRSPGLGDTAMYLCATSLSGGSYNEQFFGPGTRLTVL.

The CDR3 here is CASSPHLDRGAAYEQYF. The DNA for the CDR3 is TGTGCCAGCAGCCCCCACCTCGACAGGGGGGCCGCCTACGAGCAGTACTTC. The V gene is TRBV11-2, the J gene TRBJ2-7, with TRBD1 identical over 9 bases. V shed 5 bases, J shed 2 bases, and the junction held 13 bases outside the gene matches. The germline CDR1 and CDR2 sequences are SGHAT and FQNNGV. The CDR3 is made up of 17 amino acids.

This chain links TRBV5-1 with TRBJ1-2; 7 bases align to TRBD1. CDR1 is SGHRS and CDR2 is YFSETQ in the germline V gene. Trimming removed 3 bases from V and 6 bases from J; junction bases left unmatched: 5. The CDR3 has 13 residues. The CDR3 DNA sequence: TGCGCCAGCAGCTCGGGACAGAGGAATGGCTACACCTTC. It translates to CASSSGQRNGYTF. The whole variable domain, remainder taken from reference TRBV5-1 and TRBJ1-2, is KAGVTQTPRYLIKTRGQQVTLSCSPISGHRSVSWYQQTPGQGLQFLFEYFSETQRNKGNFPGRFSGRQFSNSRSEMNVSTLELGDSALYLCASSSGQRNGYTFGSGTRLTVV.

CDR3 nucleotide sequence: TGTGCCAGCAGTGGAGACCTCTATGGCTACACCTTC. Its translation: CASSGDLYGYTF. This chain links TRBV6-5 with TRBJ1-2; no clear D. Per the germline V gene, CDR1 is MNHEY and CDR2 is SVGAGI. This CDR3 is built from 12 residues. Trimming removed 5 bases from V and 4 bases from J, with 8 bases in between.

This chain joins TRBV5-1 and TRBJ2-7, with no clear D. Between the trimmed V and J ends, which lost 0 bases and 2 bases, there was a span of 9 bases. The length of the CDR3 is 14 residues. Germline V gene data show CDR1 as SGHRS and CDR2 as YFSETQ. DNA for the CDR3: TGCGCCAGCAGCTTGGACACGACGACCTACGAGCAGTACTTC. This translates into CASSLDTTTYEQYF.

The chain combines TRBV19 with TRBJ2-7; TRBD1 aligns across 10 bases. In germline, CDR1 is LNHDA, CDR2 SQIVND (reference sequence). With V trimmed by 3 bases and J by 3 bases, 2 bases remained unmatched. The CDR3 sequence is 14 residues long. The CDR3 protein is CASSMTGGGYEQYF. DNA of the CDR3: TGTGCCAGTAGTATGACAGGGGGCGGCTACGAGCAGTACTTC.

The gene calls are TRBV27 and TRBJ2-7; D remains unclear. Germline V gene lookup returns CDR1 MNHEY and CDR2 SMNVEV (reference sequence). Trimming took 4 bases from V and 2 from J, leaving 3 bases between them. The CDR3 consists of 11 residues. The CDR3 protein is CASSSPYEQYF. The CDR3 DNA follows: TGTGCCAGCAGTTCCCCCTACGAGCAGTACTTC.

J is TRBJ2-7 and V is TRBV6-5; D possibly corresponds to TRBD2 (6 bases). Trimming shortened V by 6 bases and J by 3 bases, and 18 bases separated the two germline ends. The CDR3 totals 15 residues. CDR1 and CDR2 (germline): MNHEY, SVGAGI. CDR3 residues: CASSPDSGTGYEQYF. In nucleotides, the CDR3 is TGTGCCAGCAGCCCTGACTCGGGGACTGGCTACGAGCAGTACTTC.

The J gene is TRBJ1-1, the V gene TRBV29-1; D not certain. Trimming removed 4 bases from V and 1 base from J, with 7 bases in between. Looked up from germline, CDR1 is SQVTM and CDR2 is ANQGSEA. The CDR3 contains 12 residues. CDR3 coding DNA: TGCAGCGTTGTACCTGCGAACACTGAAGCTTTCTTT. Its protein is CSVVPANTEAFF. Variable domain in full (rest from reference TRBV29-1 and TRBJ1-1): SAVISQKPSRDICQRGTSLTIQCQVDSQVTMMFWYRQQPGQSLTLIATANQGSEATYESGFVIDKFPISRPNLTFSTLTVSNMSPEDSSIYLCSVVPANTEAFFGQGTRLTVV.

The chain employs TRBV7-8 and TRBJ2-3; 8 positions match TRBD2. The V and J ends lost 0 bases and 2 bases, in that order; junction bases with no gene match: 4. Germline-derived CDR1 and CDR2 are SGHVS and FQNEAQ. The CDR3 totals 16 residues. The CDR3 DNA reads TGTGCCAGCAGCTTAGCGCGGCGGGGGGCCACAGATACGCAGTATTTT. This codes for CASSLARRGATDTQYF.